The entry below gives a single T cell receptor (beta chain) sequence along with its context. The entry originates in a study of blood T cell repertoires in COVID-19. Looking at the study overall: Samples representing acute and convalescent COVID-19 were sourced from the United States, Italy and Spain. Nucleic acid was either cDNA or gDNA, and it came from T cells, B-cell-depleted T cells, or PBMCs.

Original analysis: From reference gene primer amplification, estimates of nucleated cell counts were derived. The data were produced by immunoSEQ multiplex PCR, yet TCRdb's version contains in-frame clones alone and is incomplete. V, J and clone size derive from that table, while D and trimming were established from the DNA sequence. The table shows approximately 88,000 clones, with under 95% occurring only once. CDR1 and CDR2 from the germline V gene are SGHVS and FQNEAQ. CDR3 length: 14 amino acids. After removal of 5 bases from V and 2 bases from J, the junction contained 6 bases not matched to a gene.

This chain connects TRBV7-8 to TRBJ2-7; 7 bases agree with TRBD1. The clonotype originates from a woman between 45 and 65 years old in a cohort sampled during active COVID-19. Sequencing was carried out using peripheral blood. CDR3 protein: CASSNDRAPYEQYF. DNA of the CDR3: TGTGCCAGCAGCAACGACAGGGCCCCCTACGAGCAGTACTTC.